The 3 T cell receptor beta chains in this list originate from one sample, sequenced in a study of T-cell reconstitution after alpha-beta-depleted transplantation in children. For TCRbeta, the library was prepared with unique molecular identifiers. A single record per CDR3 protein comes from TCRdb applying MiXCR to the PCR reads. In the table there are 900,000 or so distinct CDR3 sequences, around 15% of which are singletons. Material: PBMCs, mostly from graft donor cells, obtained 360 days after TCRalphabeta/CD19-depleted stem cell transplant. These receptors were taken from a male patient younger than 18 who had a stem cell transplant for acute lymphoblastic leukemia, so the T cells may come from the graft donor.

This chain uses TRBV27 with TRBJ1-2; no reliable D call. Trimming removed 5 bases at V and 0 bases at J, with 16 bases between. Per germline, CDR1 MNHEY and CDR2 SMNVEV (reference sequence). The CDR3 loop spans 16 amino acids. The CDR3 loop reads CASSPGWVFSNYGYTF. Here the CDR3 DNA reads TGTGCCAGCAGTCCCGGGTGGGTCTTCTCTAACTATGGCTACACCTTC.

In this sample, this clonotype turned up a few times. The chain combines TRBV12-3 or TRBV12-4 with TRBJ2-4; 9 bases line up with TRBD2. V was pared by 4 bases and J by 4 bases, with 5 bases of the junction left unmatched. CDR3 length equals 15 residues. In nucleotides, the CDR3 is TGTGCCAGCAGTTGGAATAGCGGGAGTAAAAACATTCAGTACTTC. Translated, it gives CASSWNSGSKNIQYF.

The chain is built from TRBV4-1 and TRBJ1-2, with 9 bases lining up with TRBD1. Germline CDR1 reads MGHRA; CDR2 reads YSYEKL. The CDR3 sequence is 16 residues long. With 4 bases clipped from V and 9 bases from J, the junction kept 15 bases outside the gene matches. Written as DNA, the CDR3 is TGCGCCAGCAGCCTCCCTCAGACCCGGGACAGGGAAAGCTACACCTTC. Its translation: CASSLPQTRDRESYTF.